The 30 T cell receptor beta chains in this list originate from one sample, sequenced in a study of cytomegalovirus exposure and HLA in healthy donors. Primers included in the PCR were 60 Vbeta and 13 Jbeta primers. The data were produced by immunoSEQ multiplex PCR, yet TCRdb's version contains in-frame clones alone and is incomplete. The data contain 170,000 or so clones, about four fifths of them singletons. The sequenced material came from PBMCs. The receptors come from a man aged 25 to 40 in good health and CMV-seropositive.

This CDR3 is CASSLARVGATNEKLFF. For the CDR3, the DNA is TGTGCCAGCAGCTTGGCCAGGGTTGGGGCAACTAATGAAAAACTGTTTTTT. The J gene is TRBJ1-4, the V gene TRBV5-4; the D gene is possibly TRBD1 (5 bases). V was shortened by 0 bases and J by 0 bases, with 12 bases between the two germline ends. The CDR3 is made up of 17 amino acids. Germline V gene data show CDR1 as SGHNT and CDR2 as YYREEE (reference sequence).

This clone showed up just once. The CDR3: CASNGEINTGELFF. In nucleotides, the CDR3 is TGTGCCAGCAACGGGGAGATTAACACCGGGGAGCTGTTTTTT. The chain employs TRBV9 and TRBJ2-2, with TRBD2 as a possible D gene (5 bases). V dropped 6 bases and J dropped 2 bases, with 11 bases sitting between them. The V gene's germline CDR1 is SGDLS and CDR2 YYNGEE. The CDR3 sequence is 14 residues long. The full variable domain, in which reference TRBV9 and TRBJ2-2 provide the parts outside the CDR3, is DSGVTQTPKHLITATGQRVTLRCSPRSGDLSVYWYQQSLDQGLQFLIQYYNGEERAKGNILERFSAQQFPDLHSELNLSSLELGDSALYFCASNGEINTGELFFGEGSRLTVL.

The CDR3 nucleotides are TGTGCCAGCAGTCCCGGGGACAGGGAAAGCCACGAGCAGTACTTC. As protein: CASSPGDRESHEQYF. This chain joins TRBV27 and TRBJ2-7; 9 bases map to TRBD1. This CDR3 has 15 amino acids. Trimming took 5 bases from V and 5 from J; bases not matched to a gene: 10. CDR1 and CDR2 from the germline V gene are MNHEY and SMNVEV (reference sequence).

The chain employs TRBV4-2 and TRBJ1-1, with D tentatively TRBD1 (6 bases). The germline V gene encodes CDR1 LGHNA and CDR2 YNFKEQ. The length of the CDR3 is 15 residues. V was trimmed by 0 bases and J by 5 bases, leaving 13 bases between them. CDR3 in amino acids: CASSQDRGAETEAFF. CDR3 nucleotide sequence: TGTGCCAGCAGCCAAGATCGGGGGGCTGAGACTGAAGCTTTCTTT.

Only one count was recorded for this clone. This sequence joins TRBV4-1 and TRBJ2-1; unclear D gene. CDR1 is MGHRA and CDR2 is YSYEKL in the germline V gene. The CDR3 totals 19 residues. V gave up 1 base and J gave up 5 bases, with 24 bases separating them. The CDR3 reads CASSQVFFPGTTTHNEQFF. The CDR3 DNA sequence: TGCGCCAGCAGCCAAGTGTTTTTCCCCGGCACAACTACCCACAATGAGCAGTTCTTC.

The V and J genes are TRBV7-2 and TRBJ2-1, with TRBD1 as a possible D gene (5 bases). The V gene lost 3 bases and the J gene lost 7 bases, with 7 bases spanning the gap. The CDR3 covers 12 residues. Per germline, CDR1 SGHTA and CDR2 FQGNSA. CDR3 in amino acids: CASSLDINEQFF. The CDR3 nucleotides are TGTGCCAGCAGCTTGGACATTAATGAGCAGTTCTTC.

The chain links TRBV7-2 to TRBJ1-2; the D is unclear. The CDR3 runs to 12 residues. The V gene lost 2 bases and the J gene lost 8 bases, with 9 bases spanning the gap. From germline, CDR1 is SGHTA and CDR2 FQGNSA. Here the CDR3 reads CASSLWGDGYTF. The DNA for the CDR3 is TGTGCCAGCAGCTTATGGGGAGACGGCTACACCTTC.

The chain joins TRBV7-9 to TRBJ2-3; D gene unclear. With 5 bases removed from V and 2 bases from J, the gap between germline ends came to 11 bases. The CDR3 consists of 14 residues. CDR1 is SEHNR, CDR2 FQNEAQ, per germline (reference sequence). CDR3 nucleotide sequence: TGTGCCAGCAGCATAACGAGAGACACAGATACGCAGTATTTT. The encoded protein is CASSITRDTDTQYF.

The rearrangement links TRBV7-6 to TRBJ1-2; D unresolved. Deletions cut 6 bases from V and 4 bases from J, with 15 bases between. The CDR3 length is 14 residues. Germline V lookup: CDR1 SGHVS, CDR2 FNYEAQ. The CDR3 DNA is TGTGCCAGCAGTCCTGCGGAGGGCGGCTATGGCTACACCTTC. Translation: CASSPAEGGYGYTF.

CDR3 sequence reads: CASAQYVREQYF. The CDR3 nucleotides read TGTGCTAGTGCCCAATACGTACGGGAGCAGTACTTC. This chain links TRBV12-5 with TRBJ2-7; D not certain. The CDR3 extends over 12 amino acids. CDR1 LGHNT and CDR2 FRNRAP come from the germline V gene. Between the trimmed V and J ends, which lost 7 bases and 7 bases, there was a span of 14 bases.

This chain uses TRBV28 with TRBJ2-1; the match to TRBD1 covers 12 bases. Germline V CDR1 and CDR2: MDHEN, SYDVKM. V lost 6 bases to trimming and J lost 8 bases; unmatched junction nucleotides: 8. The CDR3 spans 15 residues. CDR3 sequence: CASRTGGQGADEQFF. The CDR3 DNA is TGTGCCAGCAGGACTGGGGGACAGGGGGCCGATGAGCAGTTCTTC.

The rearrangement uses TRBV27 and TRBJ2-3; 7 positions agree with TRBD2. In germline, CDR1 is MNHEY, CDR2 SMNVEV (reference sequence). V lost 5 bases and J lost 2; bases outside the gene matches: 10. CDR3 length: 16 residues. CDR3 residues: CASSPAAGEYTDTQYF. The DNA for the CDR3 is TGTGCCAGCAGTCCGGCGGCGGGAGAGTACACAGATACGCAGTATTTT.

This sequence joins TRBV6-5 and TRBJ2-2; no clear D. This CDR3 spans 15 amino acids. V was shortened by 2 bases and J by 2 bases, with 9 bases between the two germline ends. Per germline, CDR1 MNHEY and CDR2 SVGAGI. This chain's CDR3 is CASSYTSQNTGELFF. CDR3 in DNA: TGTGCCAGCAGTTACACGAGCCAAAACACCGGGGAGCTGTTTTTT.

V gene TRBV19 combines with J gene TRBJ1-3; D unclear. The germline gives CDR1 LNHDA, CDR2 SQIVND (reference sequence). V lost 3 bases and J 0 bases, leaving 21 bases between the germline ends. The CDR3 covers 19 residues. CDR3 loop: CASSMGIAGRYSSGNTIYF. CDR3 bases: TGTGCCAGTAGTATGGGGATCGCGGGCAGATACTCCTCTGGAAACACCATATATTTT.

The CDR3 is CASTGFQGFGYTF. CDR3 in DNA: TGTGCCAGCACCGGATTCCAGGGCTTTGGCTACACCTTC. The chain uses TRBV6-1 and TRBJ1-2, with D perhaps TRBD1 (5 bases). Trimming took 7 bases from V and 7 from J, leaving 16 bases between them. Germline values: CDR1 MNHNS, CDR2 SASEGT. The CDR3 loop spans 13 amino acids.

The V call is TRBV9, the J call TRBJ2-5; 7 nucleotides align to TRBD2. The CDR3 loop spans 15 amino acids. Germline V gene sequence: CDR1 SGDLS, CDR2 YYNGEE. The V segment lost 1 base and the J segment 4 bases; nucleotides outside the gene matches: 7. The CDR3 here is CASSVWGSGGETQYF. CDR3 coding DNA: TGTGCCAGCAGCGTATGGGGTTCGGGGGGAGAGACCCAGTACTTC.

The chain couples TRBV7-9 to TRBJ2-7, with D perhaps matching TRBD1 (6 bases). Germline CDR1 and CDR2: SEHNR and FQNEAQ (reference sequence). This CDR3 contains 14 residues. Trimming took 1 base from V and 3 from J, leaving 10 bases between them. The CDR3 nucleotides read TGTGCCAGCAGCTTAGTTGGGACACTCTACGAGCAGTACTTC. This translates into CASSLVGTLYEQYF.

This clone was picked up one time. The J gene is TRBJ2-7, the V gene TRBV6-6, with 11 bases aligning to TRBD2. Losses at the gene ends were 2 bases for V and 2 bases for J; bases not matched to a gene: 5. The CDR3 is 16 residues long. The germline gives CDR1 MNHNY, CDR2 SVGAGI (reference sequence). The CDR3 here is CASSYHIAGGTYEQYF. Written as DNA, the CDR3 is TGTGCCAGCAGTTACCATATAGCGGGGGGGACCTACGAGCAGTACTTC.

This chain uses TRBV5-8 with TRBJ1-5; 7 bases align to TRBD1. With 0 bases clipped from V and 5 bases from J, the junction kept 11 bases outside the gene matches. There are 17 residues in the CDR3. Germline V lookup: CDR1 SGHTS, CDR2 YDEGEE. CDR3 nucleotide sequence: TGTGCCAGCAGCTTGGGGGCGGGGACAGCCGTCCATCAGCCCCAGCATTTT. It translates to CASSLGAGTAVHQPQHF.

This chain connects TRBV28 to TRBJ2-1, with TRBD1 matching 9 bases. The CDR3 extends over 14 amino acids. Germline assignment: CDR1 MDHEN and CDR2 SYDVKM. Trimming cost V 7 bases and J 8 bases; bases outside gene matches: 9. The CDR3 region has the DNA TGTGCCAGCACCCCCGGGACAGGGTTTTATGAGCAGTTCTTC. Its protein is CASTPGTGFYEQFF.

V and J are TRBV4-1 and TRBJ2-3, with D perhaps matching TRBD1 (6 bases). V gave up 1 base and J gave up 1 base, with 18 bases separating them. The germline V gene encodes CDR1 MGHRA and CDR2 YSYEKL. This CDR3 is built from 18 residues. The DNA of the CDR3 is TGCGCCAGCAGCCAAGGAAGGGGGACACGGTTGGGCACAGATACGCAGTATTTT. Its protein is CASSQGRGTRLGTDTQYF.

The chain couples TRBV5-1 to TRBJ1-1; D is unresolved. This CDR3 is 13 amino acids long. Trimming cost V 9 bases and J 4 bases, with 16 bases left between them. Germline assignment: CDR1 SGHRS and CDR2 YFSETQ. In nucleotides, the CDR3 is TGCGCCACTAGAGACCCGGGTGGCACTGAAGCTTTCTTT. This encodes CATRDPGGTEAFF.

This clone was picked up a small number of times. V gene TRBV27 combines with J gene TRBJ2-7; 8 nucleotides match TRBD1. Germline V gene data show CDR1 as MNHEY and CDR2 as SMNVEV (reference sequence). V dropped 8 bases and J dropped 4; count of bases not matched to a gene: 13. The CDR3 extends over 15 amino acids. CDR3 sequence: CASATPGQVMYEQYF. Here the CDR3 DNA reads TGTGCCAGCGCCACTCCGGGACAGGTGATGTACGAGCAGTACTTC.

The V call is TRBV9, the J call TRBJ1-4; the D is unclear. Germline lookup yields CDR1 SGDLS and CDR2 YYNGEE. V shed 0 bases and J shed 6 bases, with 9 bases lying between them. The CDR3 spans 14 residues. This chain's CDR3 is CASSVGRQDEKLFF. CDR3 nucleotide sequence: TGTGCCAGCAGCGTAGGGCGGCAAGATGAAAAACTGTTTTTT.

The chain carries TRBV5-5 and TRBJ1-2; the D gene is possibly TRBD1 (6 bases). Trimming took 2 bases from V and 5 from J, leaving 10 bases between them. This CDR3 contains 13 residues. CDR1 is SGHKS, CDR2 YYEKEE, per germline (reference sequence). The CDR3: CASSLGTNYGYTF. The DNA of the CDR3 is TGTGCCAGCAGCTTAGGGACAAATTATGGCTACACCTTC.

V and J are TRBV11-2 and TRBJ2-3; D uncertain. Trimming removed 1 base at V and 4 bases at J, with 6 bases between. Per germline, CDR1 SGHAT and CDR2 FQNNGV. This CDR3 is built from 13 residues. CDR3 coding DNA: TGTGCCAGCAGCTTAGCTTCTTCAGATACGCAGTATTTT. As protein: CASSLASSDTQYF.

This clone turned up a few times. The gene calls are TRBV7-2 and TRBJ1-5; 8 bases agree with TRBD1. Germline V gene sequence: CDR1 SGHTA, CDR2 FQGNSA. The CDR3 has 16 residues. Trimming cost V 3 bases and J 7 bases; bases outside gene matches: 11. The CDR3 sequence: CASSFNLAGGVQPQHF. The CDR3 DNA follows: TGTGCCAGCAGCTTCAATTTAGCAGGGGGCGTACAGCCCCAGCATTTT.

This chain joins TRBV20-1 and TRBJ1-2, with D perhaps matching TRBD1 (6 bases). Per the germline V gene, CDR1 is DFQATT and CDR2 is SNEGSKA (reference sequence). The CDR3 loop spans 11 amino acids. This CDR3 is CRCRGSYGYTF. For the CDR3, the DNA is TGCAGGTGCAGGGGTAGCTATGGCTACACCTTC.

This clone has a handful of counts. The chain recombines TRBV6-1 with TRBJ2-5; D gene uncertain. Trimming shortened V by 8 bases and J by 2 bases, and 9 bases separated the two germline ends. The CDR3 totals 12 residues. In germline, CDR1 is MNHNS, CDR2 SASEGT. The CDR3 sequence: CASGEVQETQYF. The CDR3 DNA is TGTGCCAGCGGAGAGGTGCAAGAGACCCAGTACTTC.

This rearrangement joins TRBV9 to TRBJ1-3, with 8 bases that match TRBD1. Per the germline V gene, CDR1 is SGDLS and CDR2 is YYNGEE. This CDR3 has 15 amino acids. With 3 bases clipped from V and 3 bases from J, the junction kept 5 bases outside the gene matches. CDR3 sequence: CASSATGEDGNTIYF. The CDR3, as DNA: TGTGCCAGCAGCGCGACAGGGGAGGATGGAAACACCATATATTTT. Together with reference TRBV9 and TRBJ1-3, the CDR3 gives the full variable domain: DSGVTQTPKHLITATGQRVTLRCSPRSGDLSVYWYQQSLDQGLQFLIQYYNGEERAKGNILERFSAQQFPDLHSELNLSSLELGDSALYFCASSATGEDGNTIYFGEGSWLTVV.